The 13 T cell receptor beta chains reported below all come from one sample, sequenced in a study of Graves' ophthalmopathy and Graves' hyperthyroidism. Amplification targeted the TCR beta CDR3 regions, with RNA transcripts as the source material. The first round was an RT-PCR with HTBI primers, and the second round was a multiplex PCR. TCRdb independently ran MiXCR on the multiplex PCR reads; one entry per CDR3 protein. The sample holds about 740,000 distinct CDR3 sequences, about 44% seen once. Specimen: peripheral blood. These TCRs come from an adult man with Graves' ophthalmopathy.

This clonotype was found a few times. The rearrangement uses TRBV15 and TRBJ2-7; TRBD2 matches at 8 bases. The CDR3 is 15 amino acids. V lost 0 bases and J lost 1; bases outside the gene matches: 2. Germline lookup yields CDR1 LNHNV and CDR2 YYDKDF (reference sequence). The CDR3 region is CATSRELAESYEQYF. The CDR3 coding sequence is TGTGCCACCAGCAGAGAACTAGCGGAGTCCTACGAGCAGTACTTC.

This chain uses TRBV25-1 with TRBJ2-2; D possibly uses TRBD1 or TRBD2 (5 bases each). V lost 4 bases and J 7 bases, leaving 19 bases between the germline ends. Germline CDR1 is MGHDK and CDR2 is SYGVNS. The CDR3 is 16 residues long. The CDR3 protein is CASSARGEYLGGELFF. The CDR3 DNA reads as TGTGCCAGCAGTGCTAGAGGGGAGTACCTCGGCGGGGAGCTGTTTTTT. The variable domain in full, with the rest retrieved from reference TRBV25-1 and TRBJ2-2, is EADIYQTPRYLVIGTGKKITLECSQTMGHDKMYWYQQDPGMELHLIHYSYGVNSTEKGDLSSESTVSRIRTEHFPLTLESARPSHTSQYLCASSARGEYLGGELFFGEGSRLTVL.

This clonotype was observed a handful of times. V usage is TRBV20-1 and J usage is TRBJ1-5; D unresolved. The CDR3 totals 12 residues. The V and J ends lost 1 base and 10 bases respectively, with 11 bases between them. Germline CDR1 reads DFQATT; CDR2 reads SNEGSKA (reference sequence). The CDR3 here is CSARAGSDPQHF. For the CDR3, the DNA is TGCAGTGCTAGAGCGGGGTCCGATCCCCAGCATTTT.

The sample holds a few counts of this clonotype. This chain joins TRBV20-1 and TRBJ2-7; 10 bases line up with TRBD1. This CDR3 has 15 amino acids. Germline V lookup: CDR1 DFQATT, CDR2 SNEGSKA (reference sequence). J was trimmed by 0 bases and V by 3 bases; bases with no gene match: 5. The CDR3 is CSASMGQGSSYEQYF. CDR3 DNA: TGCAGTGCTAGTATGGGACAGGGGAGCTCCTACGAGCAGTACTTC.

Comments on this clonotype: At one boundary the junction diverges from the germline segment, which might be a read error. This chain uses TRBV7-3 with TRBJ2-7; 10 bases match TRBD1. The germline V gene encodes CDR1 SGHTA and CDR2 FQGTGA. The CDR3 totals 15 residues. The CDR3 reads CASRLEGTGDHEQYF. The DNA of the CDR3 is TGTGCCAGCCGCTTAGAAGGGACAGGGGATCACGAGCAGTACTTC. Variable domain in full (rest from reference TRBV7-3 and TRBJ2-7): GAGVSQTPSNKVTEKGKYVELRCDPISGHTALYWYRQSLGQGPEFLIYFQGTGAADDSGLPNDRFFAVRPEGSVSTLKIQRTERGDSAVYLCASRLEGTGDHEQYFGPGTRLTVT.

The chain has TRBV10-1 and TRBJ2-7; TRBD2 matches 8 bases. The germline V gene has CDR1 WNHNN and CDR2 SYGVQD (reference sequence). The CDR3 length is 15 residues. V was clipped by 0 bases and J by 4 bases; unmatched bases: 5. The CDR3 DNA reads as TGCGCCAGCAGTGAGTCTGGGACTAGGGTGTACGAGCAGTACTTC. It codes for CASSESGTRVYEQYF.

Comment on this clonotype: With a much larger clone just one base away, this may be a read error. Because it lacks the conserved phenylalanine or tryptophan at the end, this CDR3 is likely a read error. The chain couples TRBV25-1 to TRBJ1-1; no clear D. Germline CDR1 is MGHDK and CDR2 is SYGVNS. The ends were cut back, 6 bases at V and 0 bases at J, with 11 bases in the middle. This CDR3 is 14 amino acids long. CDR3 nucleotides: TGTGCCAGCAGCCTAACACCCGTGAACACTGAAGCTTTCATT. Translation gives CASSLTPVNTEAFI.

The chain couples TRBV20-1 to TRBJ2-7; D possibly corresponds to TRBD1 (6 bases). V was trimmed by 3 bases and J by 0 bases, leaving 15 bases between them. The CDR3 spans 15 residues. Germline V gene sequence: CDR1 DFQATT, CDR2 SNEGSKA (reference sequence). CDR3 DNA sequence: TGCAGTGCTAGTGCGGACAGAACCACCTCCTACGAGCAGTACTTC. Its translation: CSASADRTTSYEQYF.

In this sample, this clonotype turned up a few times. A much more abundant neighbour one base away suggests this may be a read error. The chain uses TRBV15 and TRBJ1-5; possibly TRBD1 for D (5 bases). The CDR3 consists of 16 residues. Germline CDR1 and CDR2: LNHNV and YYDKDF (reference sequence). Here the CDR3 reads CATSSAGAASFVAQRF. CDR3 nucleotides: TGTGCCACCAGCAGCGCTGGGGCGGCTAGCTTTGTGGCCCAGCGTTTT.

A word on this clonotype: An end of the junction does not agree with germline; a read error may underlie this. J is TRBJ1-1 and V is TRBV24-1; 11 bases agree with TRBD1. Germline loops: CDR1 KGHDR, CDR2 SFDVKD. The CDR3 is made up of 15 amino acids. The CDR3 region is CASSVFGTGGTEAFF. The CDR3 DNA is TGTGCCAGCAGTGTCTTCGGGACAGGGGGCACTGAAGCTTTCTTT.

This clonotype came up a few times. The chain links TRBV24-1 to TRBJ2-2; possible D gene TRBD2, 6 bases. Germline V gives CDR1 KGHDR, CDR2 SFDVKD. V was shortened by 3 bases and J by 6 bases, with 13 bases between the two germline ends. The length of the CDR3 is 15 residues. The CDR3, as DNA: TGTGCCACCAGTGATCCTGCTAGCGTTGCCGGGGAGCTGTTTTTT. Residues: CATSDPASVAGELFF.

CDR3 sequence reads: CASSLAGLSKGYTF. In nucleotides, the CDR3 is TGTGCCAGCAGCTTAGCGGGACTTTCTAAAGGCTACACCTTC. This rearrangement joins TRBV7-2 to TRBJ1-2, with D possibly TRBD1 on 5 matching bases. The germline V and J ends were trimmed by 0 bases and 8 bases, with 13 bases remaining between them. CDR1 is SGHTA and CDR2 is FQGNSA in the germline V gene. The CDR3 contains 14 residues.

The chain employs TRBV28 and TRBJ1-6; 7 bases line up with TRBD1. Trimming removed 3 bases from V and 10 bases from J; junction bases left unmatched: 6. The germline V gene has CDR1 MDHEN and CDR2 SYDVKM. This CDR3 is 14 amino acids long. CDR3 sequence: CASSLLGGLSPLHF. The DNA for the CDR3 is TGTGCCAGCAGTTTGTTAGGGGGCTTGTCACCCCTCCACTTT.